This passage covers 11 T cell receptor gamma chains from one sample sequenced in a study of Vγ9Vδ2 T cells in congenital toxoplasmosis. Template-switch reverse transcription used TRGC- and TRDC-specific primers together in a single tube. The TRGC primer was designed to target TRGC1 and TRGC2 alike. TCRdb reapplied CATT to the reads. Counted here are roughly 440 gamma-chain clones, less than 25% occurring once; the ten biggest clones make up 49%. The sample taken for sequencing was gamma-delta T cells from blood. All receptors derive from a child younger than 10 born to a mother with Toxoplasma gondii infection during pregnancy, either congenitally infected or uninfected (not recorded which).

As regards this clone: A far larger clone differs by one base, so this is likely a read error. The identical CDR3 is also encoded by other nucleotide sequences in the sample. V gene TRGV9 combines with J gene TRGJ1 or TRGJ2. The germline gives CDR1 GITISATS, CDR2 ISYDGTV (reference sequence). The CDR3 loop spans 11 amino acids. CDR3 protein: CALWEVRKKLF. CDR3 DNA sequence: TGTGCATTGTGGGAGGTGCGTAAGAAACTCTTT.

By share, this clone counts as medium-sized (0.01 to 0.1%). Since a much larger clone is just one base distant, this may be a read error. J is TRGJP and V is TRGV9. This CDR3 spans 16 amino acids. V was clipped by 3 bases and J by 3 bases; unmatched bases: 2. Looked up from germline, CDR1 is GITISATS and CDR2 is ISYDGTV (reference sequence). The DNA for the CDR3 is TGTGCCTTGTGGGAGCAGCAAGAGTTGGGCAAAAAAATCAAGGTATTT. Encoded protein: CALWEQQELGKKIKVF.

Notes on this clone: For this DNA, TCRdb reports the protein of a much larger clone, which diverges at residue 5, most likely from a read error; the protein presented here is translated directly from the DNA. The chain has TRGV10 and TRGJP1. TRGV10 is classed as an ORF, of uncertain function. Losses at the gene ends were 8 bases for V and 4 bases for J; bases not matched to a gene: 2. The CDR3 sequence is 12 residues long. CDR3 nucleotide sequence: TGTGCTGCGTGGGTCACTGGTTGGTTCAAGATATTT. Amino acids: CAAWVTGWFKIF.

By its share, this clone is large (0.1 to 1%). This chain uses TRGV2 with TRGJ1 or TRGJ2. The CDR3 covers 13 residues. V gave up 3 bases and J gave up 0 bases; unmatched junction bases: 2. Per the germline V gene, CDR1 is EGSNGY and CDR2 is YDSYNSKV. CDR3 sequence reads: CATWDLNYYKKLF. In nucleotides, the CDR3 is TGTGCCACCTGGGACCTGAATTATTATAAGAAACTCTTT.

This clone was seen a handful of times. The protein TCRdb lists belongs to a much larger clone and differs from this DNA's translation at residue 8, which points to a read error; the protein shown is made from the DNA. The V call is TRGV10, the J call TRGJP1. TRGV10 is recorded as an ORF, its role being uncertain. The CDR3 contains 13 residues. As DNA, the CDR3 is TGTGCTGCGTGGGATACCACTTGTTGGTTCAAGATATTT. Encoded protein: CAAWDTTCWFKIF.

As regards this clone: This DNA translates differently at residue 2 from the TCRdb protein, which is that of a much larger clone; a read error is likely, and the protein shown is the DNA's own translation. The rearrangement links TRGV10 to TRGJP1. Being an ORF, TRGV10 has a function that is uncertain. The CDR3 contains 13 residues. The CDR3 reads CTAWDTTGWFKIF. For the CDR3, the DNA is TGTACTGCGTGGGATACCACTGGTTGGTTCAAGATATTT.

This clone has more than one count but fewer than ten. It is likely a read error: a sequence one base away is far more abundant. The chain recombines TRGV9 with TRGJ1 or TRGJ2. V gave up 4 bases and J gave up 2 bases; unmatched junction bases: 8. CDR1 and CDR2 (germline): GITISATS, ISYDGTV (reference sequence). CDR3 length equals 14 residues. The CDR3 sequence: CALWDGPHYYKKLF. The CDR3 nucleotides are TGTGCCTTGTGGGATGGACCCCATTATTATAAGAAACTCTTT.

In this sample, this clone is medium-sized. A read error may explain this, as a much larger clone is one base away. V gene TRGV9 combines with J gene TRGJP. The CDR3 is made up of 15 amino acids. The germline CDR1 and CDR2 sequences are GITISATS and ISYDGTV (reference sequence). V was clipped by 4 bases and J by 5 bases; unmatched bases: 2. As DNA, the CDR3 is TGTGCCTTGTGGGATGAAGAGTTGGGCAAAAAAATCAAGGTATTT. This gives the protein CALWDEELGKKIKVF.

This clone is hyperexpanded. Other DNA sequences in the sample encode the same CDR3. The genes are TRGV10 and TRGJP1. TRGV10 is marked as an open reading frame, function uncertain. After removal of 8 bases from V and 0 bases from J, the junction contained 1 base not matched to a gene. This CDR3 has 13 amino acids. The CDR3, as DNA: TGTGCTGCGTGGGATACCACTGGTTGGTTCAAGATATTT. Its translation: CAAWDTTGWFKIF.

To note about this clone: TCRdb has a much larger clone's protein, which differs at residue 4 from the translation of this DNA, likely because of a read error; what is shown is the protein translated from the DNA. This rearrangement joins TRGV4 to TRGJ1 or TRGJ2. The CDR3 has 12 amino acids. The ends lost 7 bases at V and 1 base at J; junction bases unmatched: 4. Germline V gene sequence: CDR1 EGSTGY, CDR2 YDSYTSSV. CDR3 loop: CATCVNYYKKLF. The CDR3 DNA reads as TGTGCCACCTGTGTAAATTATTATAAGAAACTCTTT.

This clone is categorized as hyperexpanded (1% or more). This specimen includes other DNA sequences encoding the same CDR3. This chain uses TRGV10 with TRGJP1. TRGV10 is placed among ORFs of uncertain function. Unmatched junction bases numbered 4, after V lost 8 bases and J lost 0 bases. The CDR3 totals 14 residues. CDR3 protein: CAAWDYTTGWFKIF. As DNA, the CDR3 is TGTGCTGCGTGGGATTATACCACTGGTTGGTTCAAGATATTT.